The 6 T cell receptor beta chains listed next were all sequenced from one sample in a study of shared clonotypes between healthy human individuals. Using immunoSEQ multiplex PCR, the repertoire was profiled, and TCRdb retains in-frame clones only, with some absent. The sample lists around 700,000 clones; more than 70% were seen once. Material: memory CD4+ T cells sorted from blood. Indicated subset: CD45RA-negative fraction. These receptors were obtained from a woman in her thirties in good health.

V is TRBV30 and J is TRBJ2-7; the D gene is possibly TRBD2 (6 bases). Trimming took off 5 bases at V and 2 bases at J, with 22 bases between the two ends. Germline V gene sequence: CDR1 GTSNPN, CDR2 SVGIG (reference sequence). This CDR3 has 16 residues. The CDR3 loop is CAWGDPTSWGAYEQYF. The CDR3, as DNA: TGTGCCTGGGGGGACCCCACTAGCTGGGGAGCCTACGAGCAGTACTTC.

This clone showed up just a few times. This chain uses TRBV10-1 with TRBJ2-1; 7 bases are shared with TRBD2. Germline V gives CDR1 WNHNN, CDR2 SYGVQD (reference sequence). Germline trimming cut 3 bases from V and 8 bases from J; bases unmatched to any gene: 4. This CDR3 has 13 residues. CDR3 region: CASSEQRDYEQFF. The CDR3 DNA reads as TGCGCCAGCAGTGAACAGCGGGATTATGAGCAGTTCTTC.

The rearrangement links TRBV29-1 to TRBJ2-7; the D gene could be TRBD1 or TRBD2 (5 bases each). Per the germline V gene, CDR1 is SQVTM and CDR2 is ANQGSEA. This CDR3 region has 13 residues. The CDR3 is CIHEGLTLYEQYF. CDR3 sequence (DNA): TGCATCCATGAGGGGCTAACCTTATACGAGCAGTACTTC.

CDR3 sequence reads: CATSRDRYSNQPQHF. The DNA of the CDR3 is TGTGCCACCAGCAGAGACAGGTATAGCAATCAGCCCCAGCATTTT. This sequence joins TRBV15 and TRBJ1-5; D ambiguous. Trimming removed 0 bases at V and 0 bases at J, with 6 bases between. This CDR3 has 15 amino acids. Germline V gene sequence: CDR1 LNHNV, CDR2 YYDKDF (reference sequence).

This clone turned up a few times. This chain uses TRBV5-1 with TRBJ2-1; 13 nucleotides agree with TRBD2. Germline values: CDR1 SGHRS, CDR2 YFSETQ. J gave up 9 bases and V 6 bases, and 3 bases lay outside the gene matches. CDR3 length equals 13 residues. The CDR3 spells CASTGTSGTEQFF. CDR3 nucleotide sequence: TGCGCCAGCACCGGGACTAGCGGGACTGAGCAGTTCTTC.

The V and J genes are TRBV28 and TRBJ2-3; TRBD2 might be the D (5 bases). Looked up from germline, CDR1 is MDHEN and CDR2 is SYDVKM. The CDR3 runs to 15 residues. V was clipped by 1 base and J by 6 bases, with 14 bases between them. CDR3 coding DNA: TGTGCCAGCAGTTTATTCCCCCTGAGGGCCGATACGCAGTATTTT. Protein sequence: CASSLFPLRADTQYF.